A single sample is the source of the 7 T cell receptor beta chains below, sequenced in a study of T cells in Graves' hyperthyroidism and ophthalmopathy (dated by TCRdb to between 2019 and 2020). The library was made by multiplex PCR. Sequencing used an Illumina HiSeq 2000. Amplification of TCR beta CDR3 regions was carried out from RNA transcripts. The first round of RT-PCR for the TCR CDR3 was performed with the HTBI primer set and the Qiagen OneStep RT-PCR kit. The public reads were reprocessed in TCRdb via fastp at Q25 and MiXCR, keeping in-frame beta chains. Rows with a matching CDR3 protein are joined into one entry that keeps the most common DNA and genes. A total of around 450,000 distinct CDR3 sequences appear in this sample, 15% to 18% of them only once. Jointly, the top ten make up approximately 7.5% of the sample. The sample consisted of blood. The receptors come from a woman under 30 with Graves' hyperthyroidism.

In this sample, this clonotype turned up many times. V usage is TRBV2 and J usage is TRBJ1-5; D unclear. This CDR3 is built from 13 residues. From germline, CDR1 is SNHLY and CDR2 FYNNEI. V was cut by 7 bases and J by 7 bases, with 14 bases left in between. The CDR3 is CASTSRWRQPQHF. The CDR3, as DNA: TGTGCCAGCACTAGCCGGTGGAGGCAGCCCCAGCATTTT. Looking up the rest from reference TRBV2 and TRBJ1-5 gives the full variable domain: EPEVTQTPSHQVTQMGQEVILRCVPISNHLYFYWYRQILGQKVEFLVSFYNNEISEKSEIFDDQFSVERPDGSNFTLKIRSTKLEDSAMYFCASTSRWRQPQHFGDGTRLSIL.

The V and J genes are TRBV5-6 and TRBJ1-6, with D perhaps TRBD1 (5 bases). This CDR3 has 15 residues. With 0 bases removed from V and 9 bases from J, the gap between germline ends came to 13 bases. Germline-derived CDR1 and CDR2 are SGHDT and YYEEEE. CDR3 nucleotides: TGTGCCAGCAGCTTGGAAGGGGTCGTTGCTTCACCCCTCCACTTT. Its translation: CASSLEGVVASPLHF.

This clonotype was found many times. The CDR3 spells CSAERPDGYTF. CDR3 nucleotide sequence: TGCAGTGCGGAGAGGCCCGATGGCTACACCTTC. The V call is TRBV20-1, the J call TRBJ1-2; D uncertain. The CDR3 extends over 11 amino acids. Germline V gene sequence: CDR1 DFQATT, CDR2 SNEGSKA (reference sequence). With 6 bases removed from V and 6 bases from J, the gap between germline ends came to 11 bases.

The sample holds many counts of this clonotype. The chain links TRBV20-1 to TRBJ2-5; 10 bases fit TRBD1. The germline V gene encodes CDR1 DFQATT and CDR2 SNEGSKA (reference sequence). This CDR3 has 14 residues. V lost 0 bases, J lost 4 bases, and 2 bases stayed unmatched. This CDR3 reads CSARDGQGGETQYF. The CDR3 DNA reads TGCAGTGCTAGAGATGGACAGGGGGGAGAGACCCAGTACTTC.

In this sample, this clonotype turned up many times. The J gene is TRBJ2-3, the V gene TRBV3-1, with a weak D call TRBD1 (5 bases). The CDR3 is made up of 18 amino acids. Germline V gene data show CDR1 as LGHDT and CDR2 as YNNKEL (reference sequence). The V end lost 1 base, the J end lost 1 base, and 18 bases lay between the germline ends. The chain's CDR3 is CASSQGGVFWGRTDTQYF. CDR3 coding DNA: TGTGCCAGCAGCCAAGGGGGCGTGTTCTGGGGTCGCACAGATACGCAGTATTTT.

This clonotype was observed at least ten times. The chain uses TRBV27 and TRBJ1-2; weak D call: TRBD1 (5 bases). The CDR3 has 13 amino acids. CDR1 and CDR2 (germline): MNHEY, SMNVEV (reference sequence). V shed 4 bases and J shed 5 bases, with 11 bases lying between them. The CDR3 spells CASSSRGPYGYTF. The CDR3 region has the DNA TGTGCCAGCAGTTCTCGGGGACCTTATGGCTACACCTTC.

This clonotype was found many times. This chain connects TRBV6-1 to TRBJ2-7, with a weak D call TRBD1 (5 bases). From germline, CDR1 is MNHNS and CDR2 SASEGT. The ends were cut back, 8 bases at V and 6 bases at J, with 11 bases in the middle. This CDR3 is built from 11 residues. CDR3 protein: CASRRQGEQYF. Here the CDR3 DNA reads TGTGCCAGCCGACGGCAGGGCGAGCAGTACTTC.